These T cell receptor beta chains were read from a single sample in a study of T cells in Graves' hyperthyroidism and ophthalmopathy. MiXCR, run by TCRdb on the multiplex PCR reads, gives a single entry per CDR3 protein. The data show fewer than 750,000 distinct CDR3 sequences, around 45% seen once. The sequencing sample was made of peripheral blood or thyroid tissue (not recorded which). The receptor set was obtained from a woman between 18 and 29 years old with Graves' hyperthyroidism. The CDR3 runs from the conserved cysteine through the conserved F or W. D genes are given only for firm matches. Clone size is shown for a subset of rows, as once, few, many or a class of expanded clone.

cdr3_aa,cdr3_nt,clone_size,v_call,j_call,d_call
CARRRQGGNQPQHF,TGTGCGAGGAGGCGACAGGGCGGCAATCAGCCCCAGCATTTT,-,TRBV2,TRBJ1-5,TRBD1
CASSPEGQGVLGYTF,TGCGCCAGCAGCCCGGAGGGACAGGGGGTATTGGGCTACACCTTC,many,TRBV5-1,TRBJ1-2,TRBD1
CASSLTQETQYF,TGTGCCAGCAGCTTAACTCAAGAGACCCAGTACTTC,many,TRBV5-1,TRBJ2-5,-
CAISEDTGASFSGANVLTF,TGTGCCATCAGTGAAGATACAGGGGCATCCTTCTCTGGGGCCAACGTCCTGACTTTC,once,TRBV10-3,TRBJ2-6,TRBD1
CASSGVSGELFF,TGTGCCAGCAGTGGGGTTTCCGGGGAGCTGTTTTTT,-,TRBV27,TRBJ2-2,-
CASSQDLVPKGREGTAGELFF,TGCGCCAGCAGCCAAGATCTTGTACCGAAGGGACGGGAGGGGACGGCCGGGGAGCTGTTTTTT,few,TRBV4-3,TRBJ2-2,TRBD2
CASNRAVRGETQYF,TGTGCCAGCAACCGAGCGGTGCGTGGGGAGACCCAGTACTTC,-,TRBV13,TRBJ2-5,-
CASSETSTGELFF,TGTGCCAGCAGCGAGACGAGCACCGGGGAGCTGTTTTTT,-,TRBV7-9,TRBJ2-2,-
CAIRLAGTNEQYF,TGTGCCATCAGACTAGCGGGAACCAACGAGCAGTACTTC,-,TRBV10-3,TRBJ2-7,TRBD2
CASSPPEGAAYSNQPQHF,TGTGCCAGCAGCCCCCCCGAGGGGGCCGCCTATAGCAATCAGCCCCAGCATTTT,many,TRBV7-8,TRBJ1-5,TRBD1
CSLIQGSYEQYF,TGCAGCCTAATACAGGGGTCATACGAGCAGTACTTC,-,TRBV29-1,TRBJ2-7,TRBD1
CASSQADTIYF,TGTGCCAGTTCACAAGCGGACACCATATATTTT,-,TRBV2,TRBJ1-3,-
CASSSPPGRGGYTF,TGTGCCAGCAGTTCACCACCGGGGCGAGGAGGCTACACCTTC,many,TRBV6-5,TRBJ1-2,-
CAISNAPSTDTQYF,TGTGCCATCTCCAACGCCCCTAGCACAGATACGCAGTATTTT,-,TRBV10-3,TRBJ2-3,-
CASSQESGHNEAFF,TGCGCCAGCAGCCAAGAATCAGGACATAACGAAGCTTTCTTT,many,TRBV4-1,TRBJ1-1,-
CASSQDWREGPETQYF,TGTGCCAGCAGCCAAGACTGGCGGGAGGGCCCAGAGACCCAGTACTTC,many,TRBV4-2,TRBJ2-5,TRBD2
CASSRQSDEQYF,TGTGCCAGCAGCCGCCAGAGCGACGAGCAGTACTTC,many,TRBV11-3,TRBJ2-7,-
CASSLDPGTSGSYEQYF,TGCGCCAGCAGCTTGGACCCCGGGACTAGCGGATCCTACGAGCAGTACTTC,-,TRBV5-1,TRBJ2-7,TRBD2
CASSLEAWLTYEQYF,TGTGCCAGCAGCTTAGAGGCCTGGCTTACCTACGAGCAGTACTTC,many,TRBV7-2,TRBJ2-7,-
CASSPGYNYGYTF,TGTGCCAGCAGCCCAGGGTATAACTATGGCTACACCTTC,many,TRBV11-2,TRBJ1-2,-
CSASGSISTDTQYF,TGCAGTGCTAGCGGGAGTATTAGCACAGATACGCAGTATTTT,few,TRBV20-1,TRBJ2-3,-
CSASGPSGYGYTF,TGCAGTGCTAGCGGGCCCAGCGGTTATGGCTACACCTTC,-,TRBV20-1,TRBJ1-2,-
CASRRTDRGDQPQHF,TGTGCCAGCAGGCGGACGGACAGGGGTGATCAGCCCCAGCATTTT,many,TRBV6-5,TRBJ1-5,TRBD1
CASSGEQGLAGETQYF,TGTGCCAGCAGCGGGGAGCAGGGACTAGCGGGAGAGACCCAGTACTTC,-,TRBV9,TRBJ2-5,TRBD2
CATSSLRDRPYEQYF,TGTGCCACCAGCAGTTTAAGGGACAGGCCCTACGAGCAGTACTTC,-,TRBV15,TRBJ2-7,TRBD1
CASSLDPTGSRYTF,TGTGCCAGCAGCTTAGATCCGACAGGGTCCCGCTACACCTTC,-,TRBV7-2,TRBJ1-2,TRBD1
CASSARSTSGAYEQYF,TGTGCCAGCAGTGCTAGGTCCACTAGCGGAGCTTACGAGCAGTACTTC,-,TRBV25-1,TRBJ2-7,TRBD2
CASRKSGQGNTIYF,TGTGCCAGCAGAAAATCCGGGCAGGGAAACACCATATATTTT,many,TRBV11-3,TRBJ1-3,-
CASSYRWNTEAFF,TGTGCCAGCAGTTATAGGTGGAACACTGAAGCTTTCTTT,-,TRBV6-5,TRBJ1-1,-
CASSLVEQGRAFF,TGTGCCAGCAGCTTAGTAGAACAGGGGAGAGCTTTCTTT,-,TRBV11-2,TRBJ1-1,TRBD1
CSVALAATYEQYF,TGCAGTGTTGCACTAGCGGCCACCTACGAGCAGTACTTC,-,TRBV20-1,TRBJ2-7,TRBD2